This T cell receptor (beta chain) derives from a study of blood T cell repertoires in COVID-19. Study in general: Samples of COVID-19 (acute and convalescent) were obtained from the United States, Italy and Spain. T cells, B-cell-depleted T cells, or PBMCs provided the cDNA or gDNA that served as material.

In the original analysis: Amplified reference gene primers provided the basis for estimating nucleated cell counts. Generated by immunoSEQ multiplex PCR, the TCRdb table keeps only in-frame clones and is missing some. V and J calls and clone size are given by that table; D and trimming were obtained from the DNA. This sample has 350,000 to 450,000 clones, with 85% to 90% found just once. The CDR3 runs to 16 residues. The germline V and J ends were trimmed by 4 bases and 0 bases, with 15 bases remaining between them. Per germline, CDR1 KGHSH and CDR2 LQKENI. This chain joins TRBV18 and TRBJ1-1; D is possibly TRBD1 (6 bases). The sample comprised peripheral blood. The TCR comes from a human donor in a cohort sampled during active COVID-19. In DNA form, the CDR3 reads TGTGCCAGCTCACGGACACAAACAGGGCTGAACACTGAAGCTTTCTTT. It encodes CASSRTQTGLNTEAFF.